This section outlines one T cell receptor (beta chain) sequence together with its context. The antigen is undetermined. TCRdb reprocessed the 5' RACE reads via MiXCR and lists one record per CDR3 protein. This sample has about 340,000 distinct CDR3 sequences, with approximately 15% found just once. The data are from a study of T-cell memory formation after mild COVID-19. General study results and limits: The study detected some responding clones in pre-infection memory, suggesting cross-reactive memory joined. Contracting clones from day 15 to 85 showed balanced CD4/CD8; later expanders favored CD4+.

The V gene's germline CDR1 is WSHSY and CDR2 SAAADI. The CDR3 is 15 residues long. Trimming removed 6 bases from V and 7 bases from J; junction bases left unmatched: 8. The rearrangement joins TRBV10-2 to TRBJ2-3; 12 bases agree with TRBD2. The TCR sequence derives from a young man who had mild COVID-19 (a few samples of this study predate the infection). Cell type and time point are not known. Sequenced material: PBMCs or a T cell subset sorted from them (not recorded which). CDR3 in amino acids: CASRRWTSGENTQYF. DNA for the CDR3: TGCGCCAGCAGAAGATGGACTAGCGGGGAAAATACGCAGTATTTT.